This T cell receptor (beta chain) was identified in a study of OX40 agonist ivuxolimab in advanced cancers. For the study at large: Aged 23 to 79 with a mean of approximately 57 years, they were about 83% male.

This clone was recorded a few times. One end of the junction fails to match germline, which may point to a read error. The same CDR3 also results from other DNA sequences found in this sample. The method was immunoSEQ multiplex PCR; TCRdb's version includes in-frame clones alone and lacks a portion of them. Of 35,000 to 50,000 clones in the sample, more than 75% were seen once. The sequencing used CD4+ or CD8+ T cells sorted from blood, collected in a trial of the OX40 agonist ivuxolimab. This sequence was found in an adult with an advanced solid tumor such as melanoma, head and neck, liver or kidney cancer.

CDR3: CASRRGRTGELFF. The DNA for the CDR3 is TGTGCCAGCAGGAGGGGGAGAACCGGGGAGCTGTTTTTT. V and J are TRBV5-1 and TRBJ2-2; possibly TRBD1 or TRBD2 for D (6 bases each). The CDR3 runs 13 residues. Germline values: CDR1 SGHRS, CDR2 YFSETQ. Full variable domain (remainder filled in from reference TRBV5-1 and TRBJ2-2): KAGVTQTPRYLIKTRGQQVTLSCSPISGHRSVSWYQQTPGQGLQFLFEYFSETQRNKGNFPGRFSGRQFSNSRSEMNVSTLELGDSALYLCASRRGRTGELFFGEGSRLTVL.